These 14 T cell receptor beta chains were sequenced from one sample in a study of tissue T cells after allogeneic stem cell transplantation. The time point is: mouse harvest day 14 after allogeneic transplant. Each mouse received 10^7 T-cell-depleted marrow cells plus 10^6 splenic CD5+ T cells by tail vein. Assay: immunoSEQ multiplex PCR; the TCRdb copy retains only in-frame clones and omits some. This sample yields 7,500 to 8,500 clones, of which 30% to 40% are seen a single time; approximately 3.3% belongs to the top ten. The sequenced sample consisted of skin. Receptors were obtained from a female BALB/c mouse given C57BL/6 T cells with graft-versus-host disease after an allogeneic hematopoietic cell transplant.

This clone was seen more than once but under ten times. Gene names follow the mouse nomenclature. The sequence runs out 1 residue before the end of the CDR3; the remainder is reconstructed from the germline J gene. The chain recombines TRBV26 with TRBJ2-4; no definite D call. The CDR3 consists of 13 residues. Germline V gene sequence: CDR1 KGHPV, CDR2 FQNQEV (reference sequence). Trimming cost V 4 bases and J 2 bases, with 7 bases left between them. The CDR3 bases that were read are TGTGCCAGCAGTCCTCGTCCTCAAAACACCTTGTAC. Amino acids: CASSPRPQNTLY. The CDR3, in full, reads CASSPRPQNTLYF.

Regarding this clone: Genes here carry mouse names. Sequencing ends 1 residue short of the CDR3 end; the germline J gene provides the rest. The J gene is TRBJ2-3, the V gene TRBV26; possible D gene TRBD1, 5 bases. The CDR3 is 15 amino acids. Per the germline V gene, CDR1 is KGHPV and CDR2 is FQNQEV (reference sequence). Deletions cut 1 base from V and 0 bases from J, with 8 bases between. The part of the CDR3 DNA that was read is TGTGCCAGCAGTCTGTGGACATCTAGTGCAGAAACGCTGTAT. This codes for CASSLWTSSAETLY. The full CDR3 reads CASSLWTSSAETLYF.

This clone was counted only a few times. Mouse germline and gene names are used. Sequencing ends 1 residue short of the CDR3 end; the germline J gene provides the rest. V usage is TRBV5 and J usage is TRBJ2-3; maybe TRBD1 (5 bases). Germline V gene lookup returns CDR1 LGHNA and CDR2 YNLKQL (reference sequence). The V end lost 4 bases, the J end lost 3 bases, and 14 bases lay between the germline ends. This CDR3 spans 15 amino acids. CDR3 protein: CASSPHRKSAETLYF. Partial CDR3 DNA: TGTGCCAGCAGCCCCCACAGGAAGAGCGCAGAAACGCTGTAT.

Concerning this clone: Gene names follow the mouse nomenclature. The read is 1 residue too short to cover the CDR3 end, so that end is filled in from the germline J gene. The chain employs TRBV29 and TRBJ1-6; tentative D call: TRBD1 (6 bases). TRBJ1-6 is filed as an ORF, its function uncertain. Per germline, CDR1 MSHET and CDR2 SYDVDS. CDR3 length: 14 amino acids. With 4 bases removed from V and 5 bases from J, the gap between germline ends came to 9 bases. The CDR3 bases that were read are TGTGCTAGCAGTTCCGGGACAAATAATTCGCCCCTCTAC. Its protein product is CASSSGTNNSPLY. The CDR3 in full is CASSSGTNNSPLYF.

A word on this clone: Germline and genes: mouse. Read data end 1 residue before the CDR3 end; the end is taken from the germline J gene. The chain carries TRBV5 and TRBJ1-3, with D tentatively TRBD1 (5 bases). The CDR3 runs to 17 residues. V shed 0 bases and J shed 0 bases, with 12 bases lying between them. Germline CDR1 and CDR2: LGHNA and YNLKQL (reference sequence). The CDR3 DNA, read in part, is TGTGCCAGCAGCCAAGATACGGGGGTACATTCTGGAAATACGCTCTAT. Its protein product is CASSQDTGVHSGNTLY. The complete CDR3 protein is CASSQDTGVHSGNTLYF.

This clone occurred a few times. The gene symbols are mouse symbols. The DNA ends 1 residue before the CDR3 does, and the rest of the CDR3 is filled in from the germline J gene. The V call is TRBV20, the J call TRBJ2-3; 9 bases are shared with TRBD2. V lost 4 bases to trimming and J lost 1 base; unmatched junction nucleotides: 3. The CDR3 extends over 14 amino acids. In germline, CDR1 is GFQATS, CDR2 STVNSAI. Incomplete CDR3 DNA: TGTGGTGCTATAACTGGGGGGCGTGCAGAAACGCTGTAT. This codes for CGAITGGRAETLY. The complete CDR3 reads CGAITGGRAETLYF.

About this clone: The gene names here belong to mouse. CDR3 in amino acids: CASSLVGGANTGQLYF. The CDR3 bases that were read are TGTGCCAGCAGCTTAGTAGGGGGCGCCAACACCGGGCAGCTCTAC. V is TRBV3 and J is TRBJ2-2; D might be TRBD1 (7 bases). The read finishes 1 residue shy of the CDR3 end, and the germline J gene is used to complete it. The CDR3 is 16 residues long. From germline, CDR1 is SNHLY and CDR2 FYNGKV (reference sequence). V gave up 1 base and J gave up 2 bases, with 11 bases separating them.

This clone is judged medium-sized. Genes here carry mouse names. CDR3: CTCSPLGGKQYF. The sequenced part of the CDR3 DNA is TGCACCTGCAGTCCACTGGGGGGGAAACAGTAC. The rearrangement uses TRBV1 and TRBJ2-7; 10 bases agree with TRBD2. The sequence runs out 1 residue before the end of the CDR3; the remainder is reconstructed from the germline J gene. Trimming at V came to 5 bases and at J to 8 bases, leaving 3 bases not matched to a gene. In germline, CDR1 is NSQYPW, CDR2 LRSPGD (reference sequence). This CDR3 region has 12 residues.

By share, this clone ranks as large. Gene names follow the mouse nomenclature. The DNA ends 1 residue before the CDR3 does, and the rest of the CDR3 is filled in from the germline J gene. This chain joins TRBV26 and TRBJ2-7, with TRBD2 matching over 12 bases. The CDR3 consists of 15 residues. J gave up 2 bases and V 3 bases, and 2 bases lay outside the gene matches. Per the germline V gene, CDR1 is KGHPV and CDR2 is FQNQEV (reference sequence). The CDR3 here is CASSLGTGGTYEQYF. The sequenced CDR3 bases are TGTGCCAGCAGTCTCGGGACTGGGGGGACCTATGAACAGTAC.

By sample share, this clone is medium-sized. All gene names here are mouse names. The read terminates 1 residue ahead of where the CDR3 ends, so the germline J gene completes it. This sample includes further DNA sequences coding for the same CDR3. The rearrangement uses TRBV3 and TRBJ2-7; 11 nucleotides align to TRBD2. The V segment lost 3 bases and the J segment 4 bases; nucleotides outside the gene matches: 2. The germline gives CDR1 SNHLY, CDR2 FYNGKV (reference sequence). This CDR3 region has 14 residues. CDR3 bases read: TGTGCCAGCAGCTTGGGGACTGGGGGTTATGAACAGTAC. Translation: CASSLGTGGYEQY. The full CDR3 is CASSLGTGGYEQYF.

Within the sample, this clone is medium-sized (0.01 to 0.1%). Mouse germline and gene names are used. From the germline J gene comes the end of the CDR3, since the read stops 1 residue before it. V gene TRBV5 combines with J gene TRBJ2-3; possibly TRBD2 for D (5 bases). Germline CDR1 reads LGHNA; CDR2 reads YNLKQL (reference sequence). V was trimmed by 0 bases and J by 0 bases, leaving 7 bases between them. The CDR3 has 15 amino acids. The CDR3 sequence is CASSQDWASAETLYF. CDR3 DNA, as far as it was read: TGTGCCAGCAGCCAAGACTGGGCTAGTGCAGAAACGCTGTAT.

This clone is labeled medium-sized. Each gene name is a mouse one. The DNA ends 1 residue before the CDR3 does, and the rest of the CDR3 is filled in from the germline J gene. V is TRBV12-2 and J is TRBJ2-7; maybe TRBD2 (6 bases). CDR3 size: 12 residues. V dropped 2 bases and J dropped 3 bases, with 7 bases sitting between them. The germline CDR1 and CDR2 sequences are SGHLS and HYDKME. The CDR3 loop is CASSQLGYEQYF. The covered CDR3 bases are TGTGCCAGCTCTCAACTGGGCTATGAACAGTAC.

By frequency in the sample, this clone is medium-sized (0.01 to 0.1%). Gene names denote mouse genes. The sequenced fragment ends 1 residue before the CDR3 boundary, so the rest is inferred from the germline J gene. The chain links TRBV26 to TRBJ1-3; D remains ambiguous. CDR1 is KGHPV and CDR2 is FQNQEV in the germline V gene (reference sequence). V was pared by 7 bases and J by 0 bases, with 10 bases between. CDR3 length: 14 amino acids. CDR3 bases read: TGTGCCAGCACCCGGGCACCTTCTGGAAATACGCTCTAT. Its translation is CASTRAPSGNTLY. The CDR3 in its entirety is CASTRAPSGNTLYF.

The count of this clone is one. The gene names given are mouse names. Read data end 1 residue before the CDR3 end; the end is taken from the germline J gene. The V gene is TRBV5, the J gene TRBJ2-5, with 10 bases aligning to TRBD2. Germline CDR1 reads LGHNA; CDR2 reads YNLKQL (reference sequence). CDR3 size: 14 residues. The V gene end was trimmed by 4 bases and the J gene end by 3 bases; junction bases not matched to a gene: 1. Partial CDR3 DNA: TGTGCCAGCAGCCTGACTGGGGGGCAAGACACCCAGTAC. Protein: CASSLTGGQDTQY. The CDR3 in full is CASSLTGGQDTQYF.